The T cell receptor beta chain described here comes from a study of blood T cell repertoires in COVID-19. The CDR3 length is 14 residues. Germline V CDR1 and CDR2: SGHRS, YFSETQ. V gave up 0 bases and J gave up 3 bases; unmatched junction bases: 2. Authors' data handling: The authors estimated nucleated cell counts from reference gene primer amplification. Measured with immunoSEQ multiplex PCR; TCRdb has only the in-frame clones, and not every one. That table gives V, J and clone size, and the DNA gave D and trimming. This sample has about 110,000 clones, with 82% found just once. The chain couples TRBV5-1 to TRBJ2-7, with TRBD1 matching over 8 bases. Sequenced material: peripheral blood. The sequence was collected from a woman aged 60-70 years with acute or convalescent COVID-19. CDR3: CASSLATGGYEQYF. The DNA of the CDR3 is TGCGCCAGCAGCTTGGCCACAGGGGGCTACGAGCAGTACTTC.